This section outlines one T cell receptor (beta chain) sequence together with its context. These data belong to a study of blood T cell repertoires in COVID-19. Trimming took 0 bases from V and 7 from J; bases not matched to a gene: 12. There are 16 residues in the CDR3. Germline V lookup: CDR1 SGHRS, CDR2 YFSETQ. The study recruited people aged roughly 18 to 100 years across about two dozen US areas. Cohort 3 donors were reported recovered after two negative PCRs, clearance, or symptom resolution. The data were produced by immunoSEQ multiplex PCR, yet TCRdb's version contains in-frame clones alone and is incomplete. The sample lists approximately 300,000 clones; roughly 90% were seen once.

This TCR was sampled from a man aged 60 to 69 who had recovered from COVID-19. The sequenced material came from PBMCs or T cells enriched from blood (not recorded which). The chain uses TRBV5-1 and TRBJ2-7; TRBD2 aligns across 8 bases. This CDR3 reads CASSLGPGAGGSEQYF. The CDR3 DNA reads as TGCGCCAGCAGCTTGGGACCTGGTGCGGGGGGAAGTGAGCAGTACTTC.